Listed below are T cell receptor beta chains from one sample, sequenced in a study of cytomegalovirus exposure and HLA in healthy donors. Profiled with immunoSEQ multiplex PCR; TCRdb holds only in-frame clones, not every one. The sample lists 200,000 or so clones, roughly 84% seen once, with around 1.5% in the top ten. The material sequenced was PBMCs. These receptors all come from a girl aged 10 to 17 in good health and CMV-seronegative. CDR3s include the opening cysteine and the closing phenylalanine or tryptophan. The order of the fields is CDR3 DNA, CDR3 protein, V gene, clone size, D gene, J gene. D genes are given only for firm matches. Some rows mark clone size as missing; the rest say once, few, many or name a class of expanded clone.

cdr3_nt: TGTGCCAGCAGTTCACAGGGGACACCCGTTGTCTCCGAGCAGTACTTC
cdr3_aa: CASSSQGTPVVSEQYF
v_call: TRBV28
clone_size: once
d_call: TRBD1
j_call: TRBJ2-7

cdr3_nt: TGTGCCAGCAGCTACGAACCGGGTGGCTACACCTTC
cdr3_aa: CASSYEPGGYTF
v_call: TRBV5-4
clone_size: -
d_call: -
j_call: TRBJ1-2

cdr3_nt: TGTGCCAGCAACGTGGCGGGAGCTTTCTTT
cdr3_aa: CASNVAGAFF
v_call: TRBV5-8
clone_size: -
d_call: -
j_call: TRBJ1-1

cdr3_nt: TGTGCCAGCAGCTTAGAACTTTTTTCACCCCTCCACTTT
cdr3_aa: CASSLELFSPLHF
v_call: TRBV7-6
clone_size: -
d_call: -
j_call: TRBJ1-6

cdr3_nt: TGTGCCAGCAGCGTAGTGGGGCATGGCTACACCTTC
cdr3_aa: CASSVVGHGYTF
v_call: TRBV9
clone_size: -
d_call: -
j_call: TRBJ1-2

cdr3_nt: TGTGCCAGCTCACGTAACAGGGGGTCAGGGGAGACCCAGTACTTC
cdr3_aa: CASSRNRGSGETQYF
v_call: TRBV18
clone_size: -
d_call: TRBD1
j_call: TRBJ2-5

cdr3_nt: TGTGCCAGCTCACCGGGACAGGGAGGAGAGACCCAGTACTTC
cdr3_aa: CASSPGQGGETQYF
v_call: TRBV18
clone_size: -
d_call: TRBD1
j_call: TRBJ2-5

cdr3_nt: TGTGCCAGCAGCCTCAAGGGACAGCTCGCCGGGGAGCTGTTTTTT
cdr3_aa: CASSLKGQLAGELFF
v_call: TRBV7-2
clone_size: once
d_call: TRBD1
j_call: TRBJ2-2

cdr3_nt: TGTGCCAGCAGCTTAGGGCCGACTCGGGAGACCCAGTACTTC
cdr3_aa: CASSLGPTRETQYF
v_call: TRBV7-9
clone_size: -
d_call: -
j_call: TRBJ2-5

cdr3_nt: TGTGCCAGCAGTCCCGGCGGGAGGGTTTACAATGAGCAGTTCTTC
cdr3_aa: CASSPGGRVYNEQFF
v_call: TRBV7-2
clone_size: -
d_call: TRBD2
j_call: TRBJ2-1

cdr3_nt: TGCGCCAGCAGTCCAGGGGGTCGGGGGATTCAGGGGTCCTACGAGCAGTACTTC
cdr3_aa: CASSPGGRGIQGSYEQYF
v_call: TRBV10-1
clone_size: -
d_call: -
j_call: TRBJ2-7

cdr3_nt: TGCGCCAGCAGCCGAGTACTAGCGGGGGGTGGTGAGCAGTTCTTC
cdr3_aa: CASSRVLAGGGEQFF
v_call: TRBV4-1
clone_size: -
d_call: TRBD2
j_call: TRBJ2-1

cdr3_nt: TGTGCCAGCTGGGGACAGGAAGGCCAGCCCCAGCATTTT
cdr3_aa: CASWGQEGQPQHF
v_call: TRBV6-5
clone_size: few
d_call: TRBD1
j_call: TRBJ1-5

cdr3_nt: TGCGCCAGCAGCTTGGCGGACAGGGGGGTCACTGAAGCTTTCTTT
cdr3_aa: CASSLADRGVTEAFF
v_call: TRBV5-1
clone_size: -
d_call: TRBD1
j_call: TRBJ1-1

cdr3_nt: TGTGCCAGCAGTTACTGGGCCCCACAGGTTCGGGAGCCCCAGCATTTT
cdr3_aa: CASSYWAPQVREPQHF
v_call: TRBV6-6
clone_size: few
d_call: -
j_call: TRBJ1-5

cdr3_nt: TGTGCCAGCAGCCGCCCAATGCGGGGGGTTTACGAGCAGTACTTC
cdr3_aa: CASSRPMRGVYEQYF
v_call: TRBV14
clone_size: -
d_call: TRBD2
j_call: TRBJ2-7

cdr3_nt: TGTGCCAGCAGTTTCAATAGCGGGAGGGCCCTCTACGAGCAGTACTTC
cdr3_aa: CASSFNSGRALYEQYF
v_call: TRBV28
clone_size: once
d_call: TRBD2
j_call: TRBJ2-7

cdr3_nt: TGTGCCAGCAGTTCGCCTCAAGCGGGAGGTTTGGGCGAGCAGTACTTC
cdr3_aa: CASSSPQAGGLGEQYF
v_call: TRBV28
clone_size: -
d_call: TRBD2
j_call: TRBJ2-7

cdr3_nt: TGTGCCAGCAGTTTAGTGATTAGCGGGGAATACTACAATGAGCAGTTCTTC
cdr3_aa: CASSLVISGEYYNEQFF
v_call: TRBV27
clone_size: -
d_call: TRBD2
j_call: TRBJ2-1

cdr3_nt: TGCGCCAGCAGCTTGGGCGGGACTCCATCCCGGTTGGTGTTTTTT
cdr3_aa: CASSLGGTPSRLVFF
v_call: TRBV5-1
clone_size: -
d_call: -
j_call: TRBJ2-2

cdr3_nt: TGTGCCAGCAGCTTGGGGGGAGGCAATCAGCCCCAGCATTTT
cdr3_aa: CASSLGGGNQPQHF
v_call: TRBV5-4
clone_size: -
d_call: -
j_call: TRBJ1-5

cdr3_nt: TGCAGCGTGGTTAAGGGGGCCGGGGAGCTGTTTTTT
cdr3_aa: CSVVKGAGELFF
v_call: TRBV29-1
clone_size: -
d_call: -
j_call: TRBJ2-2

cdr3_nt: TGTGCCAGCAGCTCCCTTTCCCACGAGCAGTACTTC
cdr3_aa: CASSSLSHEQYF
v_call: TRBV7-2
clone_size: -
d_call: -
j_call: TRBJ2-7

cdr3_nt: TGTGCCAGCAGCTCGGGGAACACTGAAGCTTTCTTT
cdr3_aa: CASSSGNTEAFF
v_call: TRBV11-3
clone_size: -
d_call: -
j_call: TRBJ1-1

cdr3_nt: TGTGCCAGCAGCCGAGCCATGGTAAGCAGGGGGTCCTACGAGCAGTACTTC
cdr3_aa: CASSRAMVSRGSYEQYF
v_call: TRBV28
clone_size: -
d_call: TRBD1
j_call: TRBJ2-7

cdr3_nt: TGTGCCAGCAGTTCGCCAGGGCCCTACAATGAGCAGTTCTTC
cdr3_aa: CASSSPGPYNEQFF
v_call: TRBV28
clone_size: -
d_call: -
j_call: TRBJ2-1